This T cell receptor beta chain was captured in a study of radiation and T cells in renal cell carcinoma. Findings and caveats of the study: Without pretreatment biopsies, baseline tumor clonotype presence was undetermined. In blood, top tumor clones expanded by 2 weeks, shrinking by 4.

Regarding time point: blood 4 weeks post-SBRT, at nephrectomy. The sample's treatment: 15 Gy SBRT to primary tumor, nephrectomy 4 weeks later. Nephrectomy followed 15 Gy stereotactic body radiation by 4 weeks. Serial blood draws occurred at baseline and 2 and 4 weeks post-SBRT. As for this clone: The antigen is unknown.

CDR3 length equals 14 residues. Trimming took 0 bases from V and 4 from J, leaving 10 bases between them. Per the germline V gene, CDR1 is SGDLS and CDR2 is YYNGEE. Assay used: immunoSEQ multiplex PCR; TCRdb lists only in-frame clones, some missing. Among some 64,000 clones listed, around 80% were seen once. This material consisted of blood, taken from a patient whose treatment included radiotherapy and nephrectomy. The receptor was derived from a man aged 55 to 70 with renal cell carcinoma. The chain joins TRBV9 to TRBJ1-1; D unresolved. The CDR3 DNA reads TGTGCCAGCAGCGTAGTAGGATCGAGCACTGAAGCTTTCTTT. Translating gives CASSVVGSSTEAFF.